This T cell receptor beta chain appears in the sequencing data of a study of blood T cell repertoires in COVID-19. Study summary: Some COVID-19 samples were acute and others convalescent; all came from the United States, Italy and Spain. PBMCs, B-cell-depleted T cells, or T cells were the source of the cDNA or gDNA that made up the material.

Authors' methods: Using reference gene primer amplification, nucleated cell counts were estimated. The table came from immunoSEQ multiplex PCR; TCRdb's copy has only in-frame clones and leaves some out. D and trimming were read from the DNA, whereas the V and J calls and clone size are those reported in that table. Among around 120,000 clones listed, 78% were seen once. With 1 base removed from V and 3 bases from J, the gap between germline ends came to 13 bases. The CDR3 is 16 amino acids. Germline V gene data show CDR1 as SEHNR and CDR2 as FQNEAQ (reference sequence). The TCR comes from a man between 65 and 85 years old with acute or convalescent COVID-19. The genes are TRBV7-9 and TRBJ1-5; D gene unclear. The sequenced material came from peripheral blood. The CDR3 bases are TGTGCCAGCAGCTTAGGAGGGTCAGGCCACAATCAGCCCCAGCATTTT. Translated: CASSLGGSGHNQPQHF.